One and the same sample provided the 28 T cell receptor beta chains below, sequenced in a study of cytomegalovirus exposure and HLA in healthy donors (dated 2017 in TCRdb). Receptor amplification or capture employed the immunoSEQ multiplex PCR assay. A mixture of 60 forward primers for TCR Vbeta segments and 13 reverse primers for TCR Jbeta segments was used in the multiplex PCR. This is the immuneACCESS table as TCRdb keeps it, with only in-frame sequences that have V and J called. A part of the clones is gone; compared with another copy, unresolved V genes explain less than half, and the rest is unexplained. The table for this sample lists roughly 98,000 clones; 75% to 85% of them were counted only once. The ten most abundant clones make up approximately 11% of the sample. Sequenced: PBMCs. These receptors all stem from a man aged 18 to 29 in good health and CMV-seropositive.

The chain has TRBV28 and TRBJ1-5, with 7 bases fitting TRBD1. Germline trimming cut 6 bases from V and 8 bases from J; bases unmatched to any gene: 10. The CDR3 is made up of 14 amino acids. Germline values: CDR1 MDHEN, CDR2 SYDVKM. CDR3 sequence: CASRVGQARKPQHF. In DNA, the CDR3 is TGTGCCAGCAGAGTAGGACAGGCAAGGAAGCCCCAGCATTTT.

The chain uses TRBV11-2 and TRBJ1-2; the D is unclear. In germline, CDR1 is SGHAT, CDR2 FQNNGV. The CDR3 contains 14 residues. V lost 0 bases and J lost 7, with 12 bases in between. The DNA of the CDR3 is TGTGCCAGCAGCTTAGAAGCACAGCTCGGTGGCTACACCTTC. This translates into CASSLEAQLGGYTF.

The CDR3 region is CASSGERNQPQHF. The CDR3 DNA reads as TGTGCCAGCAGTGGGGAGCGCAATCAGCCCCAGCATTTT. The chain couples TRBV6-1 to TRBJ1-5; D is ambiguous. Germline V gene lookup returns CDR1 MNHNS and CDR2 SASEGT. The V and J ends lost 4 bases and 2 bases respectively, with 6 bases between them. This CDR3 has 13 residues.

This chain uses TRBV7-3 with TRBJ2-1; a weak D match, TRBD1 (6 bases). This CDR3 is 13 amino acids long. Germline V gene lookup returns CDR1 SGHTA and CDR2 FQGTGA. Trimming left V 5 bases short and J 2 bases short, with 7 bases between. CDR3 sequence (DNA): TGTGCCAGCAGCCGGGACACCTACAATGAGCAGTTCTTC. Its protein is CASSRDTYNEQFF.

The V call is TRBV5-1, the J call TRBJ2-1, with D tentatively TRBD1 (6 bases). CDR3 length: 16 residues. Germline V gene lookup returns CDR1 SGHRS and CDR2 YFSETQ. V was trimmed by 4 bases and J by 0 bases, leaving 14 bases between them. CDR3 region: CASSQDRLSSYNEQFF. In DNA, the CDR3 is TGCGCCAGCAGCCAAGACAGGCTCAGCTCCTACAATGAGCAGTTCTTC.

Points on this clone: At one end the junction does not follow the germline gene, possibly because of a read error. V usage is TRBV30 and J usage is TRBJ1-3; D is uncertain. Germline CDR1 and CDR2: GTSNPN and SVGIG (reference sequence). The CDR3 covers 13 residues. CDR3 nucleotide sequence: TGTGCCTGGAGTCTGGGAGGTGGAGACACCATATATTTT. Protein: CAWSLGGGDTIYF.

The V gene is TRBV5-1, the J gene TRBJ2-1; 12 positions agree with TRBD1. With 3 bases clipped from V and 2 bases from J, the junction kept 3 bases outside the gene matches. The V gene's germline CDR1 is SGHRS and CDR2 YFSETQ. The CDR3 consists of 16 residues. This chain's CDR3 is CASSWDRGLAYNEQFF. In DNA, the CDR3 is TGCGCCAGCAGCTGGGACAGGGGGCTTGCCTACAATGAGCAGTTCTTC.

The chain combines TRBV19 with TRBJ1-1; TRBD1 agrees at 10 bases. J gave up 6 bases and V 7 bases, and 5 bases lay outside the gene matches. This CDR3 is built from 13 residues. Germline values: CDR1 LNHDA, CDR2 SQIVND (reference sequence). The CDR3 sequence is CASKRQGASEAFF. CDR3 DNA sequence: TGTGCCAGTAAAAGACAGGGGGCCTCTGAAGCTTTCTTT. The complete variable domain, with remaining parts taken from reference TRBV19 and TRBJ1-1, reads DGGITQSPKYLFRKEGQNVTLSCEQNLNHDAMYWYRQDPGQGLRLIYYSQIVNDFQKGDIAEGYSVSREKKESFPLTVTSAQKNPTAFYLCASKRQGASEAFFGQGTRLTVV.

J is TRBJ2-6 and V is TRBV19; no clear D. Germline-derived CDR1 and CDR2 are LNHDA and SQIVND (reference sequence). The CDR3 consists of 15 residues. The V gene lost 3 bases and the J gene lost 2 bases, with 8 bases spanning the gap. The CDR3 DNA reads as TGTGCCAGTAGTATTTCAGAGGCTGGGGCCAACGTCCTGACTTTC. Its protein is CASSISEAGANVLTF.

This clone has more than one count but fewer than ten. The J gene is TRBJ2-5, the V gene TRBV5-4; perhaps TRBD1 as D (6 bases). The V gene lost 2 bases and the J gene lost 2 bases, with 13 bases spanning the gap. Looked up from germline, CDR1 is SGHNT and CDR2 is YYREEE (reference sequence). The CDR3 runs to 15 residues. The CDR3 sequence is CASSLTGLKQETQYF. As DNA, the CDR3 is TGTGCCAGCAGCTTAACAGGGCTGAAACAAGAGACCCAGTACTTC.

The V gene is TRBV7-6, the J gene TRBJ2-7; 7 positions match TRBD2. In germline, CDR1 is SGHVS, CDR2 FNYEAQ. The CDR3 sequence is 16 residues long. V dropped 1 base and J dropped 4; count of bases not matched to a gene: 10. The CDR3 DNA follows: TGTGCCAGCAGCTTAGGGACGGGGGGAGCGTTATACGAGCAGTACTTC. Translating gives CASSLGTGGALYEQYF. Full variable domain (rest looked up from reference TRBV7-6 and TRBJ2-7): GAGVSQSPRYKVTKRGQDVALRCDPISGHVSLYWYRQALGQGPEFLTYFNYEAQQDKSGLPNDRFSAERPEGSISTLTIQRTEQRDSAMYRCASSLGTGGALYEQYFGPGTRLTVT.

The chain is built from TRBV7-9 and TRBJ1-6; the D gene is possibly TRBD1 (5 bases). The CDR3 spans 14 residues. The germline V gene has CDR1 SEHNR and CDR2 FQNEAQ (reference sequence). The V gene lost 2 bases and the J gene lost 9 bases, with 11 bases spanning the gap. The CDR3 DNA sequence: TGTGCCAGCAGCTTACAGGGTATGCGTTCACCCCTCCACTTT. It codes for CASSLQGMRSPLHF.

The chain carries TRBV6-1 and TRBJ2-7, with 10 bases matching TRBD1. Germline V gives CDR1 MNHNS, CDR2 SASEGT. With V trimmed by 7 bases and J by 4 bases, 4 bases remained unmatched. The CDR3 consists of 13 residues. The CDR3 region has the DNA TGTGCCAGCACAGACAGGGGGCAATACGAGCAGTACTTC. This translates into CASTDRGQYEQYF.

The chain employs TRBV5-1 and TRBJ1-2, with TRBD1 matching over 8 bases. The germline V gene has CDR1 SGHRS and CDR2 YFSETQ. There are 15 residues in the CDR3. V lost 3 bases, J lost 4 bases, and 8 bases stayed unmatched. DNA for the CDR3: TGCGCCAGCAGCTCCCACCAGGGGGCCGTCTATGGCTACACCTTC. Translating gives CASSSHQGAVYGYTF.

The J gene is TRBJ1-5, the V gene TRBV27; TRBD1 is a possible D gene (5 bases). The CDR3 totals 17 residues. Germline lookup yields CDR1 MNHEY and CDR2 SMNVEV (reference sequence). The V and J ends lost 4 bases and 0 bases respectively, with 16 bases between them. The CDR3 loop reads CASSSSTAIYSNQPQHF. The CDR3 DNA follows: TGTGCCAGCAGTTCCTCGACAGCGATTTATAGCAATCAGCCCCAGCATTTT.

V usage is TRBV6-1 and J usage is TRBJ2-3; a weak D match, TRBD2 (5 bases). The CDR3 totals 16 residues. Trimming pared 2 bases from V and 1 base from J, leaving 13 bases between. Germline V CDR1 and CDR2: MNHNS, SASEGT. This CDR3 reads CASSELRRARTDTQYF. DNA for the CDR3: TGTGCCAGCAGTGAATTAAGGCGGGCACGCACAGATACGCAGTATTTT.

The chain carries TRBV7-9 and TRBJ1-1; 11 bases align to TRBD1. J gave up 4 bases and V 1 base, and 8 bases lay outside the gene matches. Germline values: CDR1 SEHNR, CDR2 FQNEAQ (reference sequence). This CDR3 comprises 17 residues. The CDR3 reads CASSLDAGQGVITEAFF. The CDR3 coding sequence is TGTGCCAGCAGCTTAGATGCGGGACAGGGGGTTATCACTGAAGCTTTCTTT.

The CDR3 DNA reads TGTGCCAGCAGCTCTTCGACTAGCGGGACAGATACGCAGTATTTT. Encoded protein: CASSSSTSGTDTQYF. This chain connects TRBV7-7 to TRBJ2-3; TRBD2 aligns across 10 bases. Per germline, CDR1 SSHAT and CDR2 FNYEAQ (reference sequence). V trimming: 4 bases; J trimming: 3 bases; junction bases outside the gene matches: 4. CDR3 length: 15 residues.

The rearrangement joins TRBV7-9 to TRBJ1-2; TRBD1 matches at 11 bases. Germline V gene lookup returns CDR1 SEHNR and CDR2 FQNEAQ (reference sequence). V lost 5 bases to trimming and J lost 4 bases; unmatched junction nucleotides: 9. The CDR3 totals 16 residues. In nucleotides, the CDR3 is TGTGCCAGCAGCCACTCTGGGACAGGGGGTTTCTATGGCTACACCTTC. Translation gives CASSHSGTGGFYGYTF.

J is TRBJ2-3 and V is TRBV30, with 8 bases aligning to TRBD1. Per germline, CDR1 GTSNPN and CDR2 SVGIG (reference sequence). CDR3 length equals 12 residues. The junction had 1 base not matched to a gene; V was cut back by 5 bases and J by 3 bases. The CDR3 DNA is TGTGCCTGGGACAGGGGAACAGATACGCAGTATTTT. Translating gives CAWDRGTDTQYF.

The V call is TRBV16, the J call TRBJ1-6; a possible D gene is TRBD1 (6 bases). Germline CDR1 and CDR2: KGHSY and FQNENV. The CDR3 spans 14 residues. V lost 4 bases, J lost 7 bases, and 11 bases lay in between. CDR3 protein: CASSRGGRNSPLHF. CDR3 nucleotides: TGTGCCAGCAGCCGTGGGGGCCGGAATTCACCCCTCCACTTT.

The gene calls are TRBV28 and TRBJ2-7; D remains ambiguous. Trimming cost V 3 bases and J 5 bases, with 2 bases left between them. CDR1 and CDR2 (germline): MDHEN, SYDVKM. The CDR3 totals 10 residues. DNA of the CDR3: TGTGCCAGCAGTTTTAACGAGCAGTACTTC. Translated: CASSFNEQYF.

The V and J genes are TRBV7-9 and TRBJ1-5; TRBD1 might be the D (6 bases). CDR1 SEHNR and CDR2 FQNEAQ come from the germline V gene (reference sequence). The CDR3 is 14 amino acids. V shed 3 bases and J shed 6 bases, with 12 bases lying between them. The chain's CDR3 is CASSLGGAAQPQHF. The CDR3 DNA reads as TGTGCCAGCAGCTTGGGGGGGGCGGCTCAGCCCCAGCATTTT.

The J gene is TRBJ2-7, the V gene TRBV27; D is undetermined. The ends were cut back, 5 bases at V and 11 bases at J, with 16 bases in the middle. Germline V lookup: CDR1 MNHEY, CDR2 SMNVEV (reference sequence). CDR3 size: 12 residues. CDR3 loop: CASSLLKTSEYF. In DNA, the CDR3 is TGTGCCAGCAGTCTACTTAAAACGTCGGAGTACTTC.

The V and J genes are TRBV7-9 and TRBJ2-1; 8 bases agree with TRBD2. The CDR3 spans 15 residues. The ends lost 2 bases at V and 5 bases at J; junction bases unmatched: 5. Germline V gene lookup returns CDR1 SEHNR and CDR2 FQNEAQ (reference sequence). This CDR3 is CASSLPAGGHNEQFF. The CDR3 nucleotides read TGTGCCAGCAGCTTACCGGCGGGGGGACACAATGAGCAGTTCTTC.

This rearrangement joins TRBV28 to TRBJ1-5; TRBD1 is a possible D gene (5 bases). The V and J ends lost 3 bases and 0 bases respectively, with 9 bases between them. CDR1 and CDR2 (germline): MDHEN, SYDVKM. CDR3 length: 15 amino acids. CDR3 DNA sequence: TGTGCCAGCAGTTTGGGCAGGGCTAGCAATCAGCCCCAGCATTTT. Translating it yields CASSLGRASNQPQHF.

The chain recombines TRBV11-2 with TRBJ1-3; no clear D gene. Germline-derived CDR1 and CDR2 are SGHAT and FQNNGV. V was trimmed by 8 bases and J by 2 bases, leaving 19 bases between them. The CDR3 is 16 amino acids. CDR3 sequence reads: CASDLRPGLTGNTIYF. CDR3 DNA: TGTGCCAGCGACCTACGGCCCGGGTTGACTGGAAACACCATATATTTT.

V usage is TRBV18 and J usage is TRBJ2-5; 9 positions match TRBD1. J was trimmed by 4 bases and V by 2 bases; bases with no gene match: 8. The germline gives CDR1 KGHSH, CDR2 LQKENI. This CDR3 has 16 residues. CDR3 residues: CASSPGSGQGSETQYF. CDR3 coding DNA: TGTGCCAGCTCACCAGGGTCGGGACAGGGATCAGAGACCCAGTACTTC.